This T cell receptor (beta chain) emerged from a study of response to subunit inactivated influenza vaccine. Regarding the study as a whole: Every seasonal influenza vaccination brings in few new T cells, the authors suggested.

As regards this clonotype: As yet, its antigen is unknown.

CDR3 length: 15 residues. V shed 2 bases, J shed 6 bases, and the junction held 3 bases outside the gene matches. Germline V CDR1 and CDR2: SGDLS, YYNGEE. TCRdb re-called the RT-PCR reads through MiXCR, storing one row per CDR3 protein. The sample shows hundreds of thousands of distinct CDR3 sequences, approximately 14% of them seen only once. J is TRBJ2-2 and V is TRBV9; 11 bases agree with TRBD2. The sequence was collected from a man aged 50-60 years who received an inactivated influenza vaccine. Material: PBMCs from blood, obtained roughly 12 days after vaccination. CDR3 region: CASSVVAGGPGELFF. CDR3 coding DNA: TGTGCCAGCAGCGTCGTAGCGGGGGGGCCCGGGGAGCTGTTTTTT. Full variable domain (rest looked up from reference TRBV9 and TRBJ2-2): DSGVTQTPKHLITATGQRVTLRCSPRSGDLSVYWYQQSLDQGLQFLIQYYNGEERAKGNILERFSAQQFPDLHSELNLSSLELGDSALYFCASSVVAGGPGELFFGEGSRLTVL.